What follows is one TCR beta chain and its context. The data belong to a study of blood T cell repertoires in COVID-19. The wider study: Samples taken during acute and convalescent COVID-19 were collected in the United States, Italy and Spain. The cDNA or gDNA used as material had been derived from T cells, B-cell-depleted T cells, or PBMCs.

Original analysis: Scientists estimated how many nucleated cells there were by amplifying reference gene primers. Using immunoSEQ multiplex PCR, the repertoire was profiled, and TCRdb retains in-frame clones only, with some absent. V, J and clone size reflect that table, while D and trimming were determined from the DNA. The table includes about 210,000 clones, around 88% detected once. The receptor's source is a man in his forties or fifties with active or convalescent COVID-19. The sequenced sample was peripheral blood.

The CDR3 spells CASSPGQNPAQYF. The CDR3 DNA is TGTGCCAGCTCACCGGGACAAAATCCCGCCCAGTACTTC. The chain links TRBV18 to TRBJ2-7, with D maybe TRBD1 (6 bases). The V gene's germline CDR1 is KGHSH and CDR2 LQKENI. The CDR3 consists of 13 residues. Trimming took off 3 bases at V and 10 bases at J, with 16 bases between the two ends.